This T cell receptor (beta chain) is drawn from a study of T cells after yellow fever vaccination. TCRdb re-analysed the 5' RACE reads in MiXCR, keeping a single row per CDR3 protein. The profile shows around 200,000 distinct CDR3 sequences, about 11% of them singletons. With 5 bases removed from V and 3 bases from J, the gap between germline ends came to 17 bases. Germline CDR1 MNHEY, CDR2 SVGEGT. The CDR3 covers 15 residues. Specimen: CD8+ T cells sorted from PBMCs, collected 15 days after the yellow fever booster vaccination. This TCR was recovered from a man younger than 30 who received the YFV17D yellow fever vaccine. This chain joins TRBV6-2 or TRBV6-3 and TRBJ2-7, with D possibly matching TRBD1 (6 bases). The CDR3: CASSLRGPDYYEQYF. The DNA of the CDR3 is TGTGCCAGCAGTCTCAGGGGCCCTGATTACTACGAGCAGTACTTC.